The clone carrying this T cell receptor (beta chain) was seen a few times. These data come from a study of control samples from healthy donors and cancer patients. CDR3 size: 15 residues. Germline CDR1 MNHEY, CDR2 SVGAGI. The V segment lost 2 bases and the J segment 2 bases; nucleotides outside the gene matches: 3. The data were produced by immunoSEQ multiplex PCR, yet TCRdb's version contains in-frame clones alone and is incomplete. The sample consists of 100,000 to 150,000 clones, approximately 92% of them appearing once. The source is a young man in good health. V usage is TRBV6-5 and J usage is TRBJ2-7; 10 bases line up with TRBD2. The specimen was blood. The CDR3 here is CASSYLAGDPYEQYF. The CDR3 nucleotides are TGTGCCAGCAGTTACCTAGCGGGGGACCCCTACGAGCAGTACTTC.